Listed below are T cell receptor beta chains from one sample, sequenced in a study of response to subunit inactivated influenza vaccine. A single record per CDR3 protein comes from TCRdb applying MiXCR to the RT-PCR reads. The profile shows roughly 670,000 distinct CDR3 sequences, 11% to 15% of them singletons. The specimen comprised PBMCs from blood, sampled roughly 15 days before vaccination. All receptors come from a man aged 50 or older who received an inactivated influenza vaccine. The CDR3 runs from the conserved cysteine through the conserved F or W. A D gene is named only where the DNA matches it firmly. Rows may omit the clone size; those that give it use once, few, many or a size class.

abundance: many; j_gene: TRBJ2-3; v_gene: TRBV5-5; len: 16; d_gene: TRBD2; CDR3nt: TGTGCCAGCAGCTTGCTCCTTGGGGGGGGCACAGATACGCAGTATTTT; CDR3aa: CASSLLLGGGTDTQYF
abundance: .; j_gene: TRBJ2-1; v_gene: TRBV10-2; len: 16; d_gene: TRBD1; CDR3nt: TGCGCCAGCAGTGAATGGAGAGACAGGGAGAACAATGAGCAGTTCTTC; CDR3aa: CASSEWRDRENNEQFF
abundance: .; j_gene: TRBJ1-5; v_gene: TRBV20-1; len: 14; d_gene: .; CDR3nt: TGCAGTGCCCCGGGCGGGGCAGCCAATCAGCCCCAGCATTTT; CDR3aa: CSAPGGAANQPQHF
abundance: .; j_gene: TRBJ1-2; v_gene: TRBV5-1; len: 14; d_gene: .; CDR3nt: TGCGCCAGCAACCTCCGGGACGGTGGGACCGGCTACACCTTC; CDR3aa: CASNLRDGGTGYTF
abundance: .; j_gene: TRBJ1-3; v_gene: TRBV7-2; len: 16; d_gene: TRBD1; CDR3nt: TGTGCCAGCAGCTTAGGACCGGACAGGGGTGGAAACACCATATATTTT; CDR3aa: CASSLGPDRGGNTIYF
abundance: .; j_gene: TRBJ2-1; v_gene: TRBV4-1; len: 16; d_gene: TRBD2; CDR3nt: TGCGCCAGCAGCCAAGATCTTAGCGGGGTAGACAATGAGCAGTTCTTC; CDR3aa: CASSQDLSGVDNEQFF
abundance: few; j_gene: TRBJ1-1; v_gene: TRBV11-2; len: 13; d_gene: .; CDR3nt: TGTGCCAGCAGCCCCGGGCCGCTGGCTGAAGCTTTCTTT; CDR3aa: CASSPGPLAEAFF
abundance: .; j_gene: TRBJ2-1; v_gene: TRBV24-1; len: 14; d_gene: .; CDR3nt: TGTGCCACCCAGGGGCTGGACTCCTACAATGAGCAGTTCTTC; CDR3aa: CATQGLDSYNEQFF
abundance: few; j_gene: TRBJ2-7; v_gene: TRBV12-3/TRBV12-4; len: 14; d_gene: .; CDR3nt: TGTGCCAGCAGCAATCCGGGACAATCCTACGAGCAGTACTTC; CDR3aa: CASSNPGQSYEQYF
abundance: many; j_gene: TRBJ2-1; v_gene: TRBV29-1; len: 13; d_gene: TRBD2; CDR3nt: TGCAGCGTCGATGCGGGGGAGGGAAATGAGCAGTTCTTC; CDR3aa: CSVDAGEGNEQFF
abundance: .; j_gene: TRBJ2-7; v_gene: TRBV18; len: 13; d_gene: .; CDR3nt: TGTGCCAGCTCACCATCCAGAGATTACGAGCAGTACTTC; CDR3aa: CASSPSRDYEQYF
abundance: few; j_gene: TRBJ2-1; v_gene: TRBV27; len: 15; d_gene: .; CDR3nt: TGTGCCAGCCGCGCCGGGACGGTGGTAATTAATGAGCAGTTCTTC; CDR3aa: CASRAGTVVINEQFF
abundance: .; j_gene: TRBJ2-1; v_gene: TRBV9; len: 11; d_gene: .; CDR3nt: TGTGCCAGCGGGCGCGATCATGAGCAGTTCTTC; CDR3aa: CASGRDHEQFF
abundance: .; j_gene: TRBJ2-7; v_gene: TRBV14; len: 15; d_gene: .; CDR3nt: TGTTCCAGCAGCCAAGGACGGGGGTCCCCCCACGAGCAGTACTTC; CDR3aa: CSSSQGRGSPHEQYF
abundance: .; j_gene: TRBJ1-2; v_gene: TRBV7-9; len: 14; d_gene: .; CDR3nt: TGTGCCAGCAGCGGCCGCACCGGTCTCGTTGGCTACACCTTC; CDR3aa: CASSGRTGLVGYTF
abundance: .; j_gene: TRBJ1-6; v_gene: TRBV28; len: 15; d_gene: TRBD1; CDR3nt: TGTGCCAGCAGTTTCTCTACAGGGGTTAATTCACCCCTCCACTTT; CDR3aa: CASSFSTGVNSPLHF